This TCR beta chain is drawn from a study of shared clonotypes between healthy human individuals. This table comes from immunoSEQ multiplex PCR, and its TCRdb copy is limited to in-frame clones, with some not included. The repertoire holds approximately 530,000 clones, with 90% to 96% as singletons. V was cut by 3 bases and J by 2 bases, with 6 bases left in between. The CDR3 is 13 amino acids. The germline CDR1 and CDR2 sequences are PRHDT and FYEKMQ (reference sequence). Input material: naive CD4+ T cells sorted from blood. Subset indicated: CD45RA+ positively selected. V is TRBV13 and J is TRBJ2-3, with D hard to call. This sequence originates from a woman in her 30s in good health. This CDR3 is CASSFGVTDTQYF. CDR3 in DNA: TGTGCCAGCAGCTTTGGGGTCACAGATACGCAGTATTTT.